This T cell receptor beta chain came from a study of control samples from healthy donors and cancer patients. CDR1 and CDR2 (germline): MGHRA, YSYEKL. This CDR3 has 22 amino acids. V was pared by 2 bases and J by 4 bases, with 22 bases of the junction left unmatched. The data were produced by immunoSEQ multiplex PCR, yet TCRdb's version contains in-frame clones alone and is incomplete. The sample records 150,000 or so clones, 85% to 90% being singletons. This sequence joins TRBV4-1 and TRBJ2-5, with 13 positions matching TRBD2. The receptor was derived from a woman aged 25-40 years in good health. The specimen sequenced was blood. As DNA, the CDR3 is TGCGCCAGCAGCCAAAAAAGGGCAGGGACTAGCGGGGTAAAAGATGGCGGAGAGACCCAGTACTTC. Translated: CASSQKRAGTSGVKDGGETQYF.